Given below is one T cell receptor (beta chain) in context. This specimen comes from a study of blood T cell repertoires in COVID-19. On the study more broadly: Acute and convalescent COVID-19 samples came from the United States, Italy and Spain. PBMCs, B-cell-depleted T cells, or T cells were the source of the cDNA or gDNA that made up the material.

Trimming left V 2 bases short and J 4 bases short, with 8 bases between. In germline, CDR1 is GTSNPN, CDR2 SVGIG (reference sequence). The CDR3 is 12 amino acids. Assay: immunoSEQ multiplex PCR; the TCRdb copy retains only in-frame clones and omits some. The table lists about 240,000 clones, around 85% of them singletons. The specimen sequenced was peripheral blood. This TCR was recovered from a woman at least 80 years old with acute or convalescent COVID-19. The V call is TRBV30, the J call TRBJ2-5; a possible D gene is TRBD1 (5 bases). The CDR3 DNA reads as TGTGCCTGGAGTCTTAGGGGAGAGACCCAGTACTTC. Residues: CAWSLRGETQYF.